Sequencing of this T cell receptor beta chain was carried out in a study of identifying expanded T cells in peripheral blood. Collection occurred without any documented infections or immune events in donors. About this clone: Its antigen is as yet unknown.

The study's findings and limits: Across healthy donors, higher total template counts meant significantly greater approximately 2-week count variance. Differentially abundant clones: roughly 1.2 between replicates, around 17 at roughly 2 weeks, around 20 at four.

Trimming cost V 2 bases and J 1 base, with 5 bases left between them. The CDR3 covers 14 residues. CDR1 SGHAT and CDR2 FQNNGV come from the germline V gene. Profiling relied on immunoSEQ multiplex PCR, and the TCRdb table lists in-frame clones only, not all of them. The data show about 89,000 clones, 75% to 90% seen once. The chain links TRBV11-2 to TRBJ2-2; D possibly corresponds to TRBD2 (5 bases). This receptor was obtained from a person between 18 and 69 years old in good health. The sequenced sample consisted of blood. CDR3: CASSLRGNTGELFF. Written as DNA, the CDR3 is TGTGCCAGCAGCTTACGGGGGAACACCGGGGAGCTGTTTTTT. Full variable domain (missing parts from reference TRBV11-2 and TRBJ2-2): EAGVAQSPRYKIIEKRQSVAFWCNPISGHATLYWYQQILGQGPKLLIQFQNNGVVDDSQLPKDRFSAERLKGVDSTLKIQPAKLEDSAVYLCASSLRGNTGELFFGEGSRLTVL.